The clone carrying this T cell receptor (beta chain) was counted ten times or more. Its antigen is unknown. Germline CDR1 is LGHNA and CDR2 is YSLEER. The CDR3 contains 15 residues. V lost 1 base and J lost 0, with 10 bases in between. The data were taken from a study of T cells after yellow fever vaccination. Study-wide results and limits: Peaking on day 5 versus 15, the secondary response was faster but weaker. Booster samples showed a return of most primary-vaccination clones (under 98% CD4, over 70% CD8).

TCRdb fed the 5' RACE reads into MiXCR, producing one record per CDR3 protein. The sample lists around 46,000 distinct CDR3 sequences; 7% to 8.5% were seen once. The receptor was derived from a man younger than 35 who received the YFV17D yellow fever vaccine. Sequenced here: CD8+ T cells sorted from PBMCs, sampled more than 13 days after the first yellow fever vaccination. The V and J genes are TRBV4-3 and TRBJ2-7; D may correspond to TRBD1 or TRBD2 (5 bases each). CDR3 nucleotide sequence: TGCGCCAGCAGCCAAGGGCTGGGGGTCTCCTACGAGCAGTACTTC. This sequence encodes CASSQGLGVSYEQYF.